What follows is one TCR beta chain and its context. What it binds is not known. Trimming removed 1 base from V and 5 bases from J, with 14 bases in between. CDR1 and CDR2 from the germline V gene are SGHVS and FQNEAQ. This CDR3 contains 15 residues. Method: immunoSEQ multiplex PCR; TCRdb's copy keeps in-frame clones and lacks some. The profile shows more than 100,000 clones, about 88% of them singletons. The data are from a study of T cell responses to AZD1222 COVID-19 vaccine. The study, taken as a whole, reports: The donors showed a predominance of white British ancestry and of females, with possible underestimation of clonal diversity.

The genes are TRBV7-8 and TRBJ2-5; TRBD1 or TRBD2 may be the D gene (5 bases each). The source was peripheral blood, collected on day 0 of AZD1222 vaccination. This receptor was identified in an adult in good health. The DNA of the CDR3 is TGTGCCAGCAGCTTAGGGTGGGGGTCTGGGGAGACCCAGTACTTC. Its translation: CASSLGWGSGETQYF. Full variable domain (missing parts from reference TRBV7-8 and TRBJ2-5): GAGVSQSPRYKVAKRGQDVALRCDPISGHVSLFWYQQALGQGPEFLTYFQNEAQLDKSGLPSDRFFAERPEGSVSTLKIQRTQQEDSAVYLCASSLGWGSGETQYFGPGTRLLVL.